This is a list of T cell receptor beta chains from one sample in a study of blood T cell repertoires in COVID-19. TCRdb's table, derived via immunoSEQ multiplex PCR, lists solely in-frame clones and lacks some. The table shows approximately 200,000 clones, with about 90% occurring only once. Source material: PBMCs or T cells enriched from blood (not recorded which). The origin of the receptors is a woman in her twenties or thirties who had recovered from COVID-19. The CDR3 runs from the conserved cysteine through the conserved F or W. The order of the fields is clone size, J gene, V gene, D gene, CDR3 DNA, CDR3 protein. A D gene is named only where the DNA matches it firmly. Clone size is shown for a subset of rows, as once, few, many or a class of expanded clone.

>NA|TRBJ2-7|TRBV6-1|NA
TGTGCCAGCAGTGAATACAGGGTAAGGACCTACGAGCAGTACTTC
CASSEYRVRTYEQYF
>NA|TRBJ1-2|TRBV12-3/TRBV12-4|TRBD1
TGTGCCAGCAGGGGACAGCACTATGGCTACACCTTC
CASRGQHYGYTF
>NA|TRBJ1-2|TRBV2|NA
TGTGCCAGCACGCAGGGAGGCTACACCTTC
CASTQGGYTF
>NA|TRBJ2-1|TRBV9|TRBD2
TGTGCCAGCAACGTAGGAAATAGCGGGAGTGATGAGCAGTTCTTC
CASNVGNSGSDEQFF
>NA|TRBJ1-2|TRBV6-5|NA
TGTGCCAGCACACAAACCAGCTATGGCTACACCTTC
CASTQTSYGYTF
>few|TRBJ2-5|TRBV9|TRBD1
TGTGCCAGCAGCCGAGTCGGCCGGACAGGGGAGACCCAGTACTTC
CASSRVGRTGETQYF
>once|TRBJ1-2|TRBV6-1|TRBD1
TGTGCCAGCAGTGAACCTCTGGGACAGGGAATTTTTGGCTACACCTTC
CASSEPLGQGIFGYTF
>NA|TRBJ1-6|TRBV2|NA
TGTGCCAGCCTAGCGGGGGATAATTCACCCCTCCACTTT
CASLAGDNSPLHF
>NA|TRBJ2-2|TRBV15|NA
TGTGCCACCAGTCTAGGAAGCTTGAACACCGGGGAGCTGTTTTTT
CATSLGSLNTGELFF
>NA|TRBJ1-2|TRBV7-2|NA
TGTGCCAGCAGCTTGGTACTGTTCTATGGCTACACCTTC
CASSLVLFYGYTF
>few|TRBJ2-7|TRBV3-1/TRBV3-2|TRBD2
TGTGCCAGCAGCCAGATGGCAGCGGGAGACTACGAGCAGTACTTC
CASSQMAAGDYEQYF